These T cell receptor beta chains were read from a single sample in a study of blood T cells in healthy people across ages. TCRdb used MiXCR to reprocess the 5' RACE reads, holding one entry per CDR3 protein. The sample yields a few hundred thousand distinct CDR3 sequences, about 27% seen once. These data also featured in a second study, about T cells of mothers and their children.

The sequenced sample consisted of blood. The receptors were gathered from a boy between 2 and 15 years old in good health. The CDR3 runs from the conserved cysteine through the conserved F or W. D genes are given only for firm matches. The size entry is marked missing in some rows and otherwise reads once, few, many or a size class.

V gene	J gene	clone size	D gene	CDR3 DNA	CDR3 protein
TRBV29-1	TRBJ2-7	few	TRBD1	TGCAGCGTCTGGACAGGGTGGTACGAGCAGTACTTC	CSVWTGWYEQYF
TRBV20-1	TRBJ2-5	few	.	TGCAGTGCCCTTACCGGTGGATCCCCTCAAGAGACCCAGTACTTC	CSALTGGSPQETQYF
TRBV25-1	TRBJ2-5	.	TRBD1	TGTGCCAGCAGTGACCTCCGACAGGGGGTCTGGGAGACCCAGTACTTC	CASSDLRQGVWETQYF
TRBV7-6	TRBJ2-1	.	.	TGTGCCAGCAGCTTAACCGCCGGTAGGGCTGGCAATGAGCAGTTCTTC	CASSLTAGRAGNEQFF
TRBV7-9	TRBJ2-5	few	.	TGTGCCAGCAGCTTTTTACGGGAAGGGGAGCAGTACTTC	CASSFLREGEQYF
TRBV20-1	TRBJ2-5	.	TRBD2	TGCAGTGCCGACCCGGGGGGGCTGGAGACCCAGTACTTC	CSADPGGLETQYF
TRBV10-3	TRBJ1-1	few	.	TGTGCCATCAGTGGATTCGGGACATCAAACACTGAAGCTTTCTTT	CAISGFGTSNTEAFF
TRBV12-3/TRBV12-4	TRBJ2-3	few	.	TGTGCCAGCAGTTTACCTTCCGGGACTCCTTCCACAGATACGCAGTATTTT	CASSLPSGTPSTDTQYF
TRBV12-3/TRBV12-4	TRBJ2-1	.	TRBD2	TGTGCCAGCAGTATTTTAGCGGGAGACCACAATGAGCAGTTCTTC	CASSILAGDHNEQFF
TRBV6-2/TRBV6-3	TRBJ2-1	few	TRBD2	TGTGCCAGCAGTCGAAGACTAGCGGGAAAGGGTAATGAGCAGTTCTTC	CASSRRLAGKGNEQFF
TRBV10-3	TRBJ2-1	many	TRBD2	TGTGCCATCAGCTCCGGGACTAGCGGGGTCTACAATGAGCAGTTCTTC	CAISSGTSGVYNEQFF
TRBV20-1	TRBJ2-5	few	.	TGCAGTGCTACCCGTGGCCGGTTACAAGAGACCCAGTACTTC	CSATRGRLQETQYF
TRBV12-3/TRBV12-4	TRBJ2-1	few	TRBD2	TGTGCCAGCAGTTTGCAGTTGGGACTAGCGGGCAATGAGCAGTTCTTC	CASSLQLGLAGNEQFF
TRBV6-5	TRBJ2-3	.	TRBD2	TGTGCCAGCAGTTACCTAGCGGGAGTCCACACAGATACGCAGTATTTT	CASSYLAGVHTDTQYF
TRBV12-3/TRBV12-4	TRBJ1-4	.	TRBD1	TGTGCCAGCAGTCCCGGCGGGACAGGGAATGAAAAACTGTTTTTT	CASSPGGTGNEKLFF
TRBV3-1	TRBJ2-1	few	.	TGTGCCAGCAGCCAAGGAGGGCCCCGGGGCTACAATGAGCAGTTCTTC	CASSQGGPRGYNEQFF
TRBV28	TRBJ2-7	few	.	TGTGCCAGCAGTTTATCCCTCCTAGAGCAGTACTTC	CASSLSLLEQYF
TRBV6-5	TRBJ2-5	.	.	TGTGCCAGCAGTGGCCGAGGGGGGGCAGAGACCCAGTACTTC	CASSGRGGAETQYF
TRBV11-2	TRBJ1-4	.	.	TGTGCCAGCAGCGTAGACCTAGATAGTGGTGCCAAGTCCCTAATTCCTGATGAAAAACTGTTTTTT	CASSVDLDSGAKSLIPDEKLFF
TRBV12-3/TRBV12-4	TRBJ1-4	few	.	TGTGCCAGCGGCGGACGGAGGGTGGGGGAAAAACTGTTTTTT	CASGGRRVGEKLFF
TRBV7-2	TRBJ2-1	few	.	TGTGCCAGCAGCTTAAATGGGGTCAATGAGCAGTTCTTC	CASSLNGVNEQFF
TRBV4-3	TRBJ2-7	.	.	TGCGCCAGCAGCCAAGATCAGGGCTTAGCCTCCGAGCAGTACTTC	CASSQDQGLASEQYF
TRBV25-1	TRBJ2-7	.	.	TGTGCCAGCAGGGGGGTGGTCTTC	CASRGVVF
TRBV5-1	TRBJ1-4	many	.	TGCGCCAGCAGCTTGGAAGGATTTAATGAAAAACTGTTTTTT	CASSLEGFNEKLFF
TRBV29-1	TRBJ2-7	.	.	TGCAGCGTTGAATACAAGTACGAGCAGTACTTC	CSVEYKYEQYF
TRBV7-2	TRBJ2-2	.	.	TGTGCCAGCAGCTTAGTGAGGTTGGGCGCAACGAACACAGGGGAGCTGTTTTTT	CASSLVRLGATNTGELFF
TRBV15	TRBJ2-4	.	.	TGTGCCACCAGCTTAGGGGGCAAAAACATTCAGTACTTC	CATSLGGKNIQYF
TRBV25-1	TRBJ1-6	.	.	TGTGCCAGCAGTGGGTCGGGGGTGGGCTATAATTCACCCCTCCACTTT	CASSGSGVGYNSPLHF
TRBV6-2/TRBV6-3	TRBJ2-7	.	.	TGTGCCAGCAGTTACTCGATCGTCGGTCCCGCGGGGGAGCAGTACTTC	CASSYSIVGPAGEQYF
TRBV6-6	TRBJ2-7	few	.	TGTGCCAGCGGGCCGTGGACCCACGAGCAGTACTTC	CASGPWTHEQYF
TRBV7-2	TRBJ2-3	.	.	TGTGCCAGCAGAGCCATCAGGGAGACAGATACGCAGTATTTT	CASRAIRETDTQYF
TRBV28	TRBJ2-7	few	TRBD2	TGTGCCAGCAGTTCCCCACTAGCGGGACTCTACGAGCAGTACTTC	CASSSPLAGLYEQYF
TRBV24-1	TRBJ2-1	.	TRBD2	TGTGCCACCAGTGAAGGCGGGAGCCGGGGGGAGCAGTTCTTC	CATSEGGSRGEQFF
TRBV5-1	TRBJ2-3	.	.	TGCGCCAGCAGCTTGGAACCGGGTATACCAGGGGATACGCAGTATTTT	CASSLEPGIPGDTQYF
TRBV7-2	TRBJ2-1	.	.	TGTGCCAGCAGTTTATTGGGTGGACGGGCGGGGCAGTTCTTC	CASSLLGGRAGQFF
TRBV5-5	TRBJ1-2	.	TRBD1	TGTGCCAGCAGACCAGATCTGACAGGGATCTATGGCTACACCTTC	CASRPDLTGIYGYTF
TRBV3-1	TRBJ2-1	.	.	TGTGCCAGCAGCCAAGATTCAGGGGACCGGGGCGACAATGAGCAGTTCTTC	CASSQDSGDRGDNEQFF
TRBV4-1	TRBJ2-7	.	TRBD2	TGCGCCAGCAGCCGTACTAGCGGGGGCCCACACGGCGAGCAGTACTTC	CASSRTSGGPHGEQYF
TRBV3-1	TRBJ2-1	once	.	TGTGCCAGCAGCCAAGTAGTGCTGAGCAATGAGCAGTTCTTC	CASSQVVLSNEQFF
TRBV29-1	TRBJ2-5	.	.	TGCAGCGTTATGGAGGGGGCAGGTGAGACCCAGTACTTC	CSVMEGAGETQYF
TRBV20-1	TRBJ2-7	few	.	TGCAGTGCTGTCCGGGACCAACACGACGAGCAGTACTTC	CSAVRDQHDEQYF
TRBV6-2/TRBV6-3	TRBJ2-4	many	TRBD2	TGTGCCAGCAGTGACAGCGGGGTAGACATTCAGTACTTC	CASSDSGVDIQYF
TRBV4-2	TRBJ2-1	.	TRBD1	TGTGCCAGCAGCCACGCGGACAGGGCTACCTACAATGAGCAGTTCTTC	CASSHADRATYNEQFF
TRBV6-2/TRBV6-3	TRBJ2-5	few	.	TGTGCCAGCAGCTCGGGCCAGATCACGGAGACCCAGTACTTC	CASSSGQITETQYF
TRBV20-1	TRBJ2-3	.	TRBD2	TGCAGTGCTAGTCAGACTAGCGGTAGCACAGATACGCAGTATTTT	CSASQTSGSTDTQYF
TRBV5-1	TRBJ2-4	many	.	TGCGCCAGCAGCGTTACAGGAGCCAAAAACATTCAGTACTTC	CASSVTGAKNIQYF
TRBV5-1	TRBJ1-5	.	.	TGCGCCAGTTCCCCCGGAGTACCAGGCGAATATCAGCCCCAGCATTTT	CASSPGVPGEYQPQHF
TRBV29-1	TRBJ2-5	.	.	TGCAGCGGTAGTTGGGGAGAGACCCAGTACTTC	CSGSWGETQYF
TRBV4-2	TRBJ1-5	few	.	TGTGCCAGCAGCCAATCTCCAGGGGTTTGGCCCCAGCATTTT	CASSQSPGVWPQHF
TRBV9	TRBJ2-1	many	TRBD2	TGTGCCAGCAGCGCCCTAGCGGGGGGGCAATCCTACAATGAGCAGTTCTTC	CASSALAGGQSYNEQFF
TRBV19	TRBJ1-2	.	.	TGTGCCAGTACCTTCTTGGACGGGTCGCACTATGGCTACACCTTC	CASTFLDGSHYGYTF
TRBV21-1	TRBJ1-1	.	.	TGTGCCAGCAGCACCAATACAGGGAAAACTTTCTTT	CASSTNTGKTFF
TRBV4-3	TRBJ2-6	.	TRBD1	TGCGCCAGCAGCCGGGGCAGGGGGTACTCTGGGGCCAACGTCCTGACTTTC	CASSRGRGYSGANVLTF